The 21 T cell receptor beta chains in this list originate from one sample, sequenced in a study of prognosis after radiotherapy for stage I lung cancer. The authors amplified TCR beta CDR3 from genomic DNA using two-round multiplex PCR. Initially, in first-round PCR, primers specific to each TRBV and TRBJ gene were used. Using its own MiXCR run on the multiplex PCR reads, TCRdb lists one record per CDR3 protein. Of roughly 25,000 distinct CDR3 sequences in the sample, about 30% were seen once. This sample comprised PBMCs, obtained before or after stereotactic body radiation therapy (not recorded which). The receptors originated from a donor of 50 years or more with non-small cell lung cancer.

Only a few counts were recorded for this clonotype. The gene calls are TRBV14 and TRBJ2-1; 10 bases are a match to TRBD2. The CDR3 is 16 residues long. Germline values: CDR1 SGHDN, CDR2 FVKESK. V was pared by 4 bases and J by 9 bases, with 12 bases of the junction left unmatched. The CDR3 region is CASSPAGIAGGFEQFF. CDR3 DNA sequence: TGTGCCAGCAGCCCGGCGGGAATAGCGGGGGGCTTTGAGCAGTTCTTC.

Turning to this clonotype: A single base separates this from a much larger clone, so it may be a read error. The CDR3: CASSEQFSGTGTQYF. CDR3 sequence (DNA): TGTGCCAGCAGTGAACAATTCAGCGGCACAGGTACGCAGTATTTT. The chain carries TRBV6-1 and TRBJ2-3, with D possibly being TRBD1 or TRBD2 (5 bases each). This CDR3 region has 15 residues. Germline lookup yields CDR1 MNHNS and CDR2 SASEGT.

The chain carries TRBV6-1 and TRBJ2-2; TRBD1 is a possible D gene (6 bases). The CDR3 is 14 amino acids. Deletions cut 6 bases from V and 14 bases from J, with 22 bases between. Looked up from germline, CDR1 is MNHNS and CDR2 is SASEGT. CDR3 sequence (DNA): TGTGCCAGCAGCCCATTGGGGGCAAACGGGTATCTGTTTTTT. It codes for CASSPLGANGYLFF.

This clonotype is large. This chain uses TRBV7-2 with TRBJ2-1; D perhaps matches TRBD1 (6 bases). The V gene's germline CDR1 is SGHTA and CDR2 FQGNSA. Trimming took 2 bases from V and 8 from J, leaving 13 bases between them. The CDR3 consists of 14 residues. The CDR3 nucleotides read TGTGCCAGCAGCTTAAACACAGGGATCTATGAGCAGTTCTTC. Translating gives CASSLNTGIYEQFF.

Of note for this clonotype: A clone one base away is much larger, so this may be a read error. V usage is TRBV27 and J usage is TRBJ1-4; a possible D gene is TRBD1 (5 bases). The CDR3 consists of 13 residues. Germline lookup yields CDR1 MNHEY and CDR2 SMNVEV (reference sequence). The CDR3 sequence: CASSLQGTEILFF. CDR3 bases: TGTGCCAGCAGTTTGCAGGGCACTGAAATACTGTTTTTT.

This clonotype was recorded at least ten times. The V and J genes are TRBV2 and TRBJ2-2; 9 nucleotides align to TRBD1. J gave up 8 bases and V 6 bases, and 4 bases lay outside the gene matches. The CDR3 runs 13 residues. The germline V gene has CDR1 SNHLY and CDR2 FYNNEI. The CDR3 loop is CASRDRGLGELFF. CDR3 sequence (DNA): TGTGCCAGCAGGGACAGGGGCCTGGGGGAGCTGTTTTTT.

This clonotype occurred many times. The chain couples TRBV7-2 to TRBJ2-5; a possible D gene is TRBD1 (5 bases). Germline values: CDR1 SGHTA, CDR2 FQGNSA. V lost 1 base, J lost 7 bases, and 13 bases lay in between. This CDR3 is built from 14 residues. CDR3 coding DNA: TGTGCCAGCAGCTTAGGTAGATCCCAGGGGACCCAGTACTTC. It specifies CASSLGRSQGTQYF.

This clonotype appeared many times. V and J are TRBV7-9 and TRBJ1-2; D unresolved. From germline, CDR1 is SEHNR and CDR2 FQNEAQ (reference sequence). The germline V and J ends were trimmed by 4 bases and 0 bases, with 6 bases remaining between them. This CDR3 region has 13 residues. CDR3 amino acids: CASSSRSNYGYTF. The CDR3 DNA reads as TGTGCCAGCAGCTCAAGATCTAACTATGGCTACACCTTC.

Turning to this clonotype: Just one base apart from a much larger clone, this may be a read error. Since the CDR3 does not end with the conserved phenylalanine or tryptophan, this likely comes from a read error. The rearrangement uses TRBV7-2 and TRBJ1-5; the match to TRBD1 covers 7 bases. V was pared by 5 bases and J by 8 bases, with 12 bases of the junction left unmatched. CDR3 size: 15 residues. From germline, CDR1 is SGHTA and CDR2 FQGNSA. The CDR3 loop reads CASSKQPGTVEPQHS. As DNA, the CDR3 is TGTGCCAGCAGCAAACAACCCGGGACAGTGGAGCCCCAGCATTCT.

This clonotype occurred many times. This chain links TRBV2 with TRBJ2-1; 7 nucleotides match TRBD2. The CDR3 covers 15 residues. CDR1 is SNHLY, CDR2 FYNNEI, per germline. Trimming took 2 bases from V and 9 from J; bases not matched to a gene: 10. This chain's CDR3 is CASSETGLGTGEQFF. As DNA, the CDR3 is TGTGCCAGCAGTGAAACAGGACTAGGAACCGGTGAGCAGTTCTTC.

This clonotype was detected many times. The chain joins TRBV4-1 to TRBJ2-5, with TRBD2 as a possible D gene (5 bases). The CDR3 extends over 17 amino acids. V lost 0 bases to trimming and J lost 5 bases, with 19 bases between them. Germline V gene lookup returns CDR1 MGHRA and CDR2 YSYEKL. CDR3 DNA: TGCGCCAGCAGCCAAGACCGGATCCGGGCGGGTTATGAGACCCAGTACTTC. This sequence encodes CASSQDRIRAGYETQYF.

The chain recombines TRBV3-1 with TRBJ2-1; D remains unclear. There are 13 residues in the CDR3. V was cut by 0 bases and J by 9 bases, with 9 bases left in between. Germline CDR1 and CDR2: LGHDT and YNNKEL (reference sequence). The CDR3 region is CASSQEPIPEQFF. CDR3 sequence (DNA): TGTGCCAGCAGCCAAGAGCCCATTCCTGAGCAGTTCTTC.

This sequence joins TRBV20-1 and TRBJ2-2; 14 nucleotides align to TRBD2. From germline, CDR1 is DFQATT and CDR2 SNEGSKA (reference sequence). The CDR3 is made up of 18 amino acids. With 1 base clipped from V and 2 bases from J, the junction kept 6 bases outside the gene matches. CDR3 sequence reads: CSARGLAGGRGNTGELFF. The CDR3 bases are TGCAGTGCTAGAGGACTAGCGGGAGGGCGAGGTAACACCGGGGAGCTGTTTTTT.

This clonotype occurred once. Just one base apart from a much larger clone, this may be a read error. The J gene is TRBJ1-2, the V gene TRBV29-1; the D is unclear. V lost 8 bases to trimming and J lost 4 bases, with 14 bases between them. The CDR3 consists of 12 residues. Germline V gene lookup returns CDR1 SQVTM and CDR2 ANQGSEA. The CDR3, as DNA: TGCAGCTATTATGCGGTGGGCTATGGCTACACCTTC. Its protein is CSYYAVGYGYTF.

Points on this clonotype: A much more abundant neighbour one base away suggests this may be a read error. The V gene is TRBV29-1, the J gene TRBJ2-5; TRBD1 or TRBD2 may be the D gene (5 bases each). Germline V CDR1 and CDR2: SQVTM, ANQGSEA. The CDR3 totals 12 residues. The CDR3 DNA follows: TGCAGCGTTGTTGAGGGGAAGGAGACCCAGCACTTC. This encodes CSVVEGKETQHF.

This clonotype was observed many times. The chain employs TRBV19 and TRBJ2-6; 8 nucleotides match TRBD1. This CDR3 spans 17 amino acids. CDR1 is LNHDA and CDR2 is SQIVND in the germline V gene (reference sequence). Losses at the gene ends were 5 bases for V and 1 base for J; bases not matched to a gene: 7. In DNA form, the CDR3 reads TGTGCCAGTAGTTCGACAGGGGTTCAGTCTGGGGCCAACGTCCTGACTTTC. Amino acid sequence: CASSSTGVQSGANVLTF.

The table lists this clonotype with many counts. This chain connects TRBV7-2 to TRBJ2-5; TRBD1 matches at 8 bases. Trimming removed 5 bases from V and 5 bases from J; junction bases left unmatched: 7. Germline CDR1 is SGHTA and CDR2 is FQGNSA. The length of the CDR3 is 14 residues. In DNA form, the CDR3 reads TGTGCCAGCAGCACACGGACAGGGAGCGAGACCCAGTACTTC. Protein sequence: CASSTRTGSETQYF.

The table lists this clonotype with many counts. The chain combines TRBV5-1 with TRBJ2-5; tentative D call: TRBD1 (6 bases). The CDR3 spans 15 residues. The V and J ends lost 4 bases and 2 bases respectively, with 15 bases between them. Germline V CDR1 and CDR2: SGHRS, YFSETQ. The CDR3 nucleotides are TGCGCCAGCAGCCTGGGGGCGTCGGGGCAAGAGACCCAGTACTTC. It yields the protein CASSLGASGQETQYF.

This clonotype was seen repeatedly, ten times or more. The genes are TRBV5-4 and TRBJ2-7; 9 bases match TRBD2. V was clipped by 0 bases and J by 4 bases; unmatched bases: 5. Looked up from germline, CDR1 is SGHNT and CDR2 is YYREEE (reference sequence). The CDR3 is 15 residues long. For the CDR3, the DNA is TGTGCCAGCAGCTTGGTTGGGGCGGGAGGGTACGAGCAGTACTTC. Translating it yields CASSLVGAGGYEQYF. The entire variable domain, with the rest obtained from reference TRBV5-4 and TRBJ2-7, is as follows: ETGVTQSPTHLIKTRGQQVTLRCSSQSGHNTVSWYQQALGQGPQFIFQYYREEENGRGNFPPRFSGLQFPNYSSELNVNALELDDSALYLCASSLVGAGGYEQYFGPGTRLTVT.

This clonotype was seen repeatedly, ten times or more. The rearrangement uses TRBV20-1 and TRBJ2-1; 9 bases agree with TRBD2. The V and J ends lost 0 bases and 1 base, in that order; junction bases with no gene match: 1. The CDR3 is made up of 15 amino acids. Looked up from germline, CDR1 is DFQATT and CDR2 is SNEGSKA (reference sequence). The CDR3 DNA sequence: TGCAGTGCTAGAGATAGCGGGGGATCCTACAATGAGCAGTTCTTC. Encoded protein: CSARDSGGSYNEQFF.

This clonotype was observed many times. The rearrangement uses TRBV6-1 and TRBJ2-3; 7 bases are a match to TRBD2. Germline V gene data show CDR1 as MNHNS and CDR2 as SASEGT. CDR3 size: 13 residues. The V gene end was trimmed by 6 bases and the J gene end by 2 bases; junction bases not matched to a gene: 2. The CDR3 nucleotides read TGTGCCAGCAGGGGGACTACCACAGATACGCAGTATTTT. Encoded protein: CASRGTTTDTQYF.